Sequencing of this T cell receptor beta chain was carried out in a study of T cell responses to AZD1222 COVID-19 vaccine. Study findings and constraints: Clonal diversity was possibly underestimated; the donors were predominantly white British and more often female. Researchers took repertoire samples only after the peak T cell response had come. Nearly half of the spike-specific TCRs reportedly recognize variant regions that carry no mutations.

In this sample, this clone turned up once. The antigen remains unidentified. This CDR3 has 16 amino acids. Germline trimming cut 6 bases from V and 5 bases from J; bases unmatched to any gene: 10. Per the germline V gene, CDR1 is SNHLY and CDR2 is FYNNEI. Profiling relied on immunoSEQ multiplex PCR, and the TCRdb table lists in-frame clones only, not all of them. The sample has 140,000 to 150,000 clones, approximately 83% seen once. The chain employs TRBV2 and TRBJ2-7; 13 bases align to TRBD2. Source: peripheral blood, taken on day 0 of AZD1222 vaccination. This receptor was obtained from an adult in good health. DNA for the CDR3: TGTGCCAGCAGGGGAAAACTAGCGGGAGGGCGGCACGAGCAGTACTTC. Its protein is CASRGKLAGGRHEQYF.